This TCR beta chain was recovered during a study of patients and donors after allogeneic stem cell transplantation (TCRdb year 2020). The germline V gene encodes CDR1 SGHRS and CDR2 YFSETQ. Germline trimming amounts to 4 bases on V and 1 base on J, with 8 as the count of junction bases outside the gene matches. The CDR3 contains 16 residues, cysteine and phenylalanine counted. CDR3 DNA only is kept here, 48 bases in frame from base 1. Library prep was done by RT-PCR. TCRdb names NextSeq 550 as the instrument used. TCRdb passed the public sequencing reads through fastp at Q25 and MiXCR, retaining productive beta sequences. Each CDR3 protein gets just one entry, which takes the most common genes and DNA from the rows behind it. Recorded for this sample are hundreds of thousands of distinct CDR3 sequences; 16% of them occurred a single time. The ten largest make up just over 7% of the sample. In the case of this clonotype: It lacks a known antigen. Per-nucleotide qualities are absent, and no much larger clonotype sits a single base away.

This receptor was identified in a human donor who was either an allogeneic HSCT recipient or a stem cell or donor lymphocyte infusion donor (not recorded which). It is not recorded whose cells these are; they may come from a transplant donor. Sequencing used blood, either unsorted or a sorted T cell fraction (not recorded which). Recombination linked TRBV5-1 to TRBJ2-3, and 8 bases in between align with TRBD2. The DNA reads TGCGCCAGCAGCCCCCGGACGGGGGGGGGCACAGATACGCAGTATTTT. It translates to CASSPRTGGGTDTQYF.